This is a list of T cell receptor beta chains from one sample in a study of CXCR3-negative and CXCR3-positive naive CD8 T cells. TCRdb reworked the 5' RACE reads into one entry per CDR3 protein, no DNA. The sample data list over 35,000 distinct CDR3 sequences. The sample consisted of memory CD8+ T cells from blood. Receptors originate from a human donor in good health. Some clones in this sample may be carry-over from other donors' samples. Each CDR3 is given with its conserved first and last residue. Fields, in order: J gene, V gene, CDR3 protein.

J gene: TRBJ2-2
V gene: TRBV7-9
CDR3 protein: CASSDTSGGVSPNTGELFF

J gene: TRBJ2-5
V gene: TRBV5-5
CDR3 protein: CASSETGRETQYF

J gene: TRBJ1-5
V gene: TRBV5-1
CDR3 protein: CASSSSGQSNQPQHF

J gene: TRBJ2-3
V gene: TRBV13
CDR3 protein: CASRDRGGSTDTQYF

J gene: TRBJ1-2
V gene: TRBV4-1
CDR3 protein: CASSQDAGTGGGYTF

J gene: TRBJ2-3
V gene: TRBV28
CDR3 protein: CATLRSKGDTQYF

J gene: TRBJ2-5
V gene: TRBV21-1
CDR3 protein: CASSKVGREDYRETQYF

J gene: TRBJ1-1
V gene: TRBV18
CDR3 protein: CASTPRGDRGLNTEAFF

J gene: TRBJ1-1
V gene: TRBV4-1
CDR3 protein: CASSHRPGTGDTEAFF

J gene: TRBJ2-7
V gene: TRBV7-2
CDR3 protein: CASSLSYEQYF

J gene: TRBJ1-1
V gene: TRBV29-1
CDR3 protein: CSVERAQAEAFF

J gene: TRBJ1-2
V gene: TRBV12-3/TRBV12-4
CDR3 protein: CASLPRSRGPGVYGYTF

J gene: TRBJ1-1
V gene: TRBV11-3
CDR3 protein: CASSRGRGMNTEAFF

J gene: TRBJ2-4
V gene: TRBV29-1
CDR3 protein: CSVEASAQNIQYF